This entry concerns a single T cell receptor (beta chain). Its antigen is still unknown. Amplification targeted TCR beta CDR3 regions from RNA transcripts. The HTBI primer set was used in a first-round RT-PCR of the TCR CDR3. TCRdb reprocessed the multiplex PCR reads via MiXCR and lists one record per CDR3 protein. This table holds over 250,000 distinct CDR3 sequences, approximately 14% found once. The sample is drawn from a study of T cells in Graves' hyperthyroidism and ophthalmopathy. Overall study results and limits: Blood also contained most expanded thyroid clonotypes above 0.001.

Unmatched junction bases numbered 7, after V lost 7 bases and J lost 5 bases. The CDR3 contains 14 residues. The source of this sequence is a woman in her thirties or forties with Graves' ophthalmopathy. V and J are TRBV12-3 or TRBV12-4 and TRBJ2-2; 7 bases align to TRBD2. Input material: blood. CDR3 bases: TGTGCCAGCACCCAGAGCGGGGTTACCGGGGAGCTGTTTTTT. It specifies CASTQSGVTGELFF.